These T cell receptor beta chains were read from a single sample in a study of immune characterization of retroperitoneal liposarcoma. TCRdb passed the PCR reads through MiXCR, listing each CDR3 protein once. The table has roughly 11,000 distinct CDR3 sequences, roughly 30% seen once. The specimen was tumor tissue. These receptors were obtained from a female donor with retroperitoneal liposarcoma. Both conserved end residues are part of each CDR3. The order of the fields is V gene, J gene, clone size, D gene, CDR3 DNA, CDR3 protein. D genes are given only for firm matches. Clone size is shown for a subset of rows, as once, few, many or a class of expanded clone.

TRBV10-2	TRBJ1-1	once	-	TGCGCCAGCAGTGAGAAGCGACTGAACACTGAAGCTTTCTTT	CASSEKRLNTEAFF
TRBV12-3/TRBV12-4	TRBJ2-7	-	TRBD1	TGTGCCAGCAGCCATAAAACCGGGACAGGGCTCTCCTACGAGCAGTACTTC	CASSHKTGTGLSYEQYF
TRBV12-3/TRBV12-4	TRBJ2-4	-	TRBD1	TGTGCCAGCAGCAGTAGGGGGCGGGACATTCAGTACTTC	CASSSRGRDIQYF
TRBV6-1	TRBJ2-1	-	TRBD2	TGTGCCAGCAGTGAGACTAGCGGGACTTACAATGAGCAGTTCTTC	CASSETSGTYNEQFF
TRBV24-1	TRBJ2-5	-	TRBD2	TGTGCCACCAGTGATTTCGGGCTAGCGGGACGGGAGACCCAGTACTTC	CATSDFGLAGRETQYF
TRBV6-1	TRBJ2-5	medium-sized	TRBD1	TGTGCCAGCAGAAGGACAGGGATTGTGGAGACCCAGTACTTC	CASRRTGIVETQYF
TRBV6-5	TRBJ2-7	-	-	TGTGCCAGCAGTTACCGGCGGGACAGCGTGGCCGAGCAGTACTTC	CASSYRRDSVAEQYF
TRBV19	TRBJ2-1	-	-	TGTGCCAGTAGGAGCGCTTTTCCCTACAATGAGCAGTTTTTC	CASRSAFPYNEQFF
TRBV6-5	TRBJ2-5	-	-	TGTGCCAGCAGTCCTTTCCTAGGGAGAGAAGGAGAGACCCAGTACTTC	CASSPFLGREGETQYF
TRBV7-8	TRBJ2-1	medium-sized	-	TGTGCCAGCAGCTTAGAGGGCCGGAGCCCGTTGGAGACCCAGTTCTTC	CASSLEGRSPLETQFF
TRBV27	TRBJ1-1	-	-	TGTGCCAGCAGTATCCGGGGTAACACTGAAGCTTTCTTT	CASSIRGNTEAFF
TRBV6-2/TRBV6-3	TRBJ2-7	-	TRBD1	TGTGCCAGCAGTGTTTTGCCGGGACAGGGGGCCCCGGGTAGCGTATACGAGCAGTACTTC	CASSVLPGQGAPGSVYEQYF
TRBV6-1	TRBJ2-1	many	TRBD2	TGTGCCAGCCAGACTAGCGGGAGTTTGTATGAGCAGTTCTTC	CASQTSGSLYEQFF
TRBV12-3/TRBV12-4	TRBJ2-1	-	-	TGTGTCAGCAGTCCCTCTAGGGTTCGTGAGCAGTTCTTC	CVSSPSRVREQFF
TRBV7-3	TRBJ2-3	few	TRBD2	TGTGCCAGCAGCTTAACGGGACTAGCGCGGAGCACAGATACGCAGTATTTT	CASSLTGLARSTDTQYF
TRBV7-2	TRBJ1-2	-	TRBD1	TGTGCCAGCAGCTCCGGACAGGGGAACTATGGCTACACCTTC	CASSSGQGNYGYTF
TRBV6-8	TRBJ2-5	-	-	TGTGCCAGCAGTTACGCCATATGGGTGGCTAGACGGTACCAAGAGACCCAGTACTTC	CASSYAIWVARRYQETQYF
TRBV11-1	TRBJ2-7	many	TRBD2	TGTGCCAGCAGCTTAGCCTCCGGGAGGGCCCGCGAGCAGTACTTC	CASSLASGRAREQYF
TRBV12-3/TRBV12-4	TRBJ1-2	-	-	TGTGCCAGCAGTTTCTTAAGGCCAGGGATCGAGGGCTACACCTTC	CASSFLRPGIEGYTF
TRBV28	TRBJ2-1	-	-	TGTGCCAGCAGTTTGGGGAGCGGATACAATGAGCAGTTCTTC	CASSLGSGYNEQFF
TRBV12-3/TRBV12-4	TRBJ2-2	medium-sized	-	TGTGCCAGCAGTTTAGTAGGGGTACAGGCCGGGGAGCTGTTTTTT	CASSLVGVQAGELFF
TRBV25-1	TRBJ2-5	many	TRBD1	TGTGCCAGCACCCCGACAGGGTTTGGGGGAGAGACCCAGTACTTC	CASTPTGFGGETQYF
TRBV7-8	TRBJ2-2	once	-	TGTGCCAGCAGCCTACGCACCGGGGAGCTGTTTTTT	CASSLRTGELFF